The 31 T cell receptor beta chains in this list originate from one sample, sequenced in a study of T cell responses to AZD1222 COVID-19 vaccine. Data came from immunoSEQ multiplex PCR; TCRdb stores just in-frame clones and leaves some out. There are 50,000 to 70,000 clones in the sample; more than 80% occur only once, and approximately 19% lies in the top ten. The sequenced sample was peripheral blood, obtained on day 0 of MenACWY control vaccination. The receptors were sampled from an adult in good health.

This clone appeared once. CDR3 bases: TGCGCCAGCAGCCAAGCGTCAAGCGGTCGGAACACCGGGGAGCTGTTTTTT. As protein: CASSQASSGRNTGELFF. The chain recombines TRBV4-1 with TRBJ2-2, with a weak D call TRBD2 (5 bases). V lost 1 base and J lost 1, with 13 bases in between. This CDR3 spans 17 amino acids. Germline V gene lookup returns CDR1 MGHRA and CDR2 YSYEKL.

The J gene is TRBJ1-1, the V gene TRBV6-2 or TRBV6-3; the match to TRBD1 covers 7 bases. J gave up 3 bases and V 5 bases, and 3 bases lay outside the gene matches. The CDR3 is 13 amino acids. Germline V lookup: CDR1 MNHEY, CDR2 SVGEGT. In DNA, the CDR3 is TGTGCCAGCAGTGATACAGGGGACACTGAAGCTTTCTTT. Protein product: CASSDTGDTEAFF.

This chain joins TRBV19 and TRBJ2-3; 9 nucleotides match TRBD2. The CDR3 sequence is 15 residues long. Germline V gene sequence: CDR1 LNHDA, CDR2 SQIVND (reference sequence). The trim removed 3 bases at V and 0 bases at J, leaving 1 base unmatched. CDR3: CASSMGLASTDTQYF. The CDR3 bases are TGTGCCAGTAGTATGGGACTAGCAAGCACAGATACGCAGTATTTT. Full variable domain (missing parts from reference TRBV19 and TRBJ2-3): DGGITQSPKYLFRKEGQNVTLSCEQNLNHDAMYWYRQDPGQGLRLIYYSQIVNDFQKGDIAEGYSVSREKKESFPLTVTSAQKNPTAFYLCASSMGLASTDTQYFGPGTRLTVL.

The rearrangement joins TRBV5-1 to TRBJ2-2, with TRBD2 as a possible D gene (5 bases). Looked up from germline, CDR1 is SGHRS and CDR2 is YFSETQ. CDR3 length: 13 residues. V was clipped by 4 bases and J by 7 bases, with 11 bases between them. The CDR3 sequence: CASSVRANGELFF. The CDR3 DNA is TGCGCCAGCAGCGTGAGGGCTAACGGGGAGCTGTTTTTT.

The rearrangement links TRBV6-5 to TRBJ2-2, with 7 nucleotides matching TRBD1. Germline CDR1 and CDR2: MNHEY and SVGAGI. The CDR3 has 15 amino acids. V gave up 6 bases and J gave up 0 bases; unmatched junction bases: 4. The CDR3 sequence is CASRGQFANTGELFF. The CDR3 DNA is TGTGCCAGCAGGGGACAGTTCGCGAACACCGGGGAGCTGTTTTTT.

The gene calls are TRBV27 and TRBJ2-7, with 7 bases that match TRBD2. The CDR3 sequence is 15 residues long. Germline lookup yields CDR1 MNHEY and CDR2 SMNVEV (reference sequence). V shed 5 bases, J shed 7 bases, and the junction held 14 bases outside the gene matches. The CDR3 region has the DNA TGTGCCAGCAGTCTCCCCCCTAGCGGAGCAGGGGAGCAGTACTTC. Protein product: CASSLPPSGAGEQYF.

The rearrangement links TRBV3-1 (or the pseudogene TRBV3-2) to TRBJ2-5; the D gene is possibly TRBD2 (5 bases). Germline lookup yields CDR1 LGHDT and CDR2 YNNKEL (reference sequence). This CDR3 is 13 amino acids long. Deletions cut 7 bases from V and 5 bases from J, with 14 bases between. CDR3 bases: TGTGCCAGCATGAAGTGGGGAGCGGAGACCCAGTACTTC. Protein: CASMKWGAETQYF.

CDR3 sequence: CASSPHGGAGGTGELFF. The CDR3, as DNA: TGTGCCAGCAGCCCGCATGGGGGGGCGGGTGGTACCGGGGAGCTGTTTTTT. The gene calls are TRBV4-2 and TRBJ2-2; possible D gene TRBD2, 7 bases. Trimming stripped 4 bases from V and 5 bases from J, with 20 bases between. Looked up from germline, CDR1 is LGHNA and CDR2 is YNFKEQ. The CDR3 is made up of 17 amino acids.

The genes are TRBV5-1 and TRBJ2-3; TRBD2 agrees at 7 bases. V lost 4 bases to trimming and J lost 1 base; unmatched junction nucleotides: 12. The CDR3 is 17 amino acids. Germline values: CDR1 SGHRS, CDR2 YFSETQ. DNA of the CDR3: TGCGCCAGCAGCGCGAACCCTCCTAGCGGCCGCACAGATACGCAGTATTTT. This encodes CASSANPPSGRTDTQYF.

The J gene is TRBJ2-7, the V gene TRBV18, with 8 nucleotides matching TRBD1. Unmatched junction bases numbered 11, after V lost 3 bases and J lost 7 bases. CDR1 and CDR2 from the germline V gene are KGHSH and LQKENI. The CDR3 runs to 15 residues. CDR3 loop: CASSPGQGGVSEQYF. The CDR3 bases are TGTGCCAGCTCACCCGGACAGGGAGGAGTTAGTGAGCAGTACTTC.

There are a few counts of this clone. The J gene is TRBJ2-3, the V gene TRBV2, with D unclear. V was shortened by 8 bases and J by 3 bases, with 15 bases between the two germline ends. Germline V lookup: CDR1 SNHLY, CDR2 FYNNEI. This CDR3 region has 14 residues. CDR3 protein: CASHGRTGTDTQYF. The CDR3 region has the DNA TGTGCCAGCCATGGACGAACTGGTACAGATACGCAGTATTTT.

The CDR3 DNA sequence: TGTGCCAGCAGTTTTGGGAACACTGAAGCTTTCTTT. Residues: CASSFGNTEAFF. This chain uses TRBV12-3 or TRBV12-4 with TRBJ1-1; no clear D gene. This CDR3 region has 12 residues. V gave up 3 bases and J gave up 1 base, with 3 bases separating them.

Concerning this clone: The junction does not match germline at one end; this may be a read error. The gene calls are TRBV7-7 and TRBJ2-1, with 13 bases fitting TRBD2. The germline V gene has CDR1 SSHAT and CDR2 FNYEAQ (reference sequence). The CDR3 covers 16 residues. Here the CDR3 DNA reads TGTGCTAGCAGCCAAGGGACTAGCGGGAATATTAATGAGCAGTTCTTC. Translating gives CASSQGTSGNINEQFF.

V and J are TRBV4-2 and TRBJ2-7; TRBD2 agrees at 7 bases. Unmatched junction bases numbered 8, after V lost 0 bases and J lost 3 bases. The CDR3 contains 16 residues. Germline V CDR1 and CDR2: LGHNA, YNFKEQ. The chain's CDR3 is CASSQEWPSGLYEQYF. The CDR3 DNA reads as TGTGCCAGCAGCCAAGAGTGGCCTAGCGGCCTCTACGAGCAGTACTTC.

The rearrangement uses TRBV5-1 and TRBJ1-2; no definite D call. Trimming removed 0 bases at V and 5 bases at J, with 8 bases between. This CDR3 region has 13 residues. Germline assignment: CDR1 SGHRS and CDR2 YFSETQ. This chain's CDR3 is CASSLEGLYGYTF. In DNA, the CDR3 is TGCGCCAGCAGCTTGGAAGGGCTTTATGGCTACACCTTC.

The J gene is TRBJ2-7, the V gene TRBV7-2; 11 bases are a match to TRBD2. Looked up from germline, CDR1 is SGHTA and CDR2 is FQGNSA. The CDR3 has 17 amino acids. The trim removed 1 base at V and 3 bases at J, leaving 8 bases unmatched. In DNA form, the CDR3 reads TGTGCCAGCAGCTTAGAACTAGGGGGACTAGCGGACTACGAGCAGTACTTC. The encoded protein is CASSLELGGLADYEQYF.

The chain uses TRBV6-2 or TRBV6-3 and TRBJ2-1; 8 bases are shared with TRBD2. Trimming removed 5 bases from V and 7 bases from J; junction bases left unmatched: 4. CDR1 MNHEY and CDR2 SVGEGT come from the germline V gene. CDR3 size: 13 residues. Here the CDR3 DNA reads TGTGCCAGCAGTGAGCGGGAGTGGAATGAGCAGTTCTTC. Its protein is CASSEREWNEQFF.

The chain combines TRBV5-4 with TRBJ1-3, with D possibly being TRBD1 (6 bases). CDR3 length: 17 residues. The germline CDR1 and CDR2 sequences are SGHNT and YYREEE (reference sequence). Trimming removed 0 bases from V and 0 bases from J, with 13 bases in between. CDR3 sequence reads: CASSLGQGMNSGNTIYF. The CDR3 coding sequence is TGTGCCAGCAGCTTGGGGCAGGGGATGAACTCTGGAAACACCATATATTTT.

V usage is TRBV15 and J usage is TRBJ1-4, with a weak D call TRBD1 (5 bases). Deletions cut 6 bases from V and 0 bases from J, with 11 bases between. The CDR3 length is 15 residues. Germline CDR1 reads LNHNV; CDR2 reads YYDKDF (reference sequence). DNA for the CDR3: TGTGCCACCAGAACCGGGACGTCAACTAATGAAAAACTGTTTTTT. It codes for CATRTGTSTNEKLFF.

This clone came up once. The chain is built from TRBV28 and TRBJ2-7; D unresolved. This CDR3 has 15 residues. Germline V gene data show CDR1 as MDHEN and CDR2 as SYDVKM. The V end lost 7 bases, the J end lost 0 bases, and 16 bases lay between the germline ends. The CDR3: CASIGSDPSSYEQYF. The CDR3 DNA reads as TGTGCCAGCATAGGCTCGGATCCAAGCTCCTACGAGCAGTACTTC.

The rearrangement joins TRBV19 to TRBJ2-7; 9 bases fit TRBD1. The V segment lost 7 bases and the J segment 6 bases; nucleotides outside the gene matches: 7. The CDR3 length is 13 residues. Germline lookup yields CDR1 LNHDA and CDR2 SQIVND (reference sequence). CDR3 in amino acids: CASTEQGASEQYF. As DNA, the CDR3 is TGTGCCAGTACAGAACAGGGGGCGAGCGAGCAGTACTTC.

The chain recombines TRBV28 with TRBJ2-7, with 9 bases aligning to TRBD1. The CDR3 sequence is 15 residues long. V was pared by 6 bases and J by 1 base, with 7 bases of the junction left unmatched. Germline values: CDR1 MDHEN, CDR2 SYDVKM. The CDR3 region is CASSEGQGGSYEQYF. The CDR3 coding sequence is TGTGCCAGCAGCGAGGGACAGGGAGGGTCCTACGAGCAGTACTTC.

This chain uses TRBV7-2 with TRBJ2-7, with 13 bases matching TRBD2. The CDR3 extends over 15 amino acids. CDR1 SGHTA and CDR2 FQGNSA come from the germline V gene. J gave up 6 bases and V 4 bases, and 6 bases lay outside the gene matches. CDR3 in amino acids: CASSSLLAGGGEQYF. The CDR3 nucleotides are TGTGCCAGCAGCTCTCTACTAGCGGGAGGGGGCGAGCAGTACTTC.

V and J are TRBV5-1 and TRBJ2-2; D gene uncertain. This CDR3 comprises 12 residues. Germline V gene lookup returns CDR1 SGHRS and CDR2 YFSETQ. Trimming stripped 5 bases from V and 5 bases from J, with 7 bases between. CDR3 protein: CASSWGTGELFF. The CDR3 bases are TGCGCCAGCAGTTGGGGTACCGGGGAGCTGTTTTTT.

This chain connects TRBV18 to TRBJ2-1; tentative D call: TRBD1 (6 bases). This CDR3 has 16 residues. Germline V gene data show CDR1 as KGHSH and CDR2 as LQKENI. With 0 bases removed from V and 4 bases from J, the gap between germline ends came to 13 bases. This CDR3 is CASSPPRDKSYNEQFF. In nucleotides, the CDR3 is TGTGCCAGCTCACCACCCCGGGACAAGTCGTACAATGAGCAGTTCTTC.

In nucleotides, the CDR3 is TGTGCCAGCAGTTACAGCGGGACAGGGGGCTACGAGCAGTACTTC. Its translation: CASSYSGTGGYEQYF. The chain combines TRBV6-2 or TRBV6-3 with TRBJ2-7; 11 bases fit TRBD1. After removal of 2 bases from V and 3 bases from J, the junction contained 3 bases not matched to a gene. Germline values: CDR1 MNHEY, CDR2 SVGEGT. The CDR3 has 15 amino acids.

The CDR3 reads CASSATFSSYNEQFF. The CDR3 DNA reads TGTGCCAGCAGTGCTACCTTTAGCTCCTACAATGAGCAGTTCTTC. The genes are TRBV27 and TRBJ2-1; D gene uncertain. Trimming took 5 bases from V and 0 from J, leaving 11 bases between them. The CDR3 is made up of 15 amino acids. Per the germline V gene, CDR1 is MNHEY and CDR2 is SMNVEV (reference sequence).

This clone was found once. The rearrangement joins TRBV7-2 to TRBJ1-2; D call uncertain. Per germline, CDR1 SGHTA and CDR2 FQGNSA. The CDR3 has 16 residues. The germline V and J ends were trimmed by 5 bases and 7 bases, with 23 bases remaining between them. The CDR3 region has the DNA TGTGCCAGCAGCCCAGAGTCGAGGGCATGGATAGCTGGCTACACCTTC. It codes for CASSPESRAWIAGYTF.

V usage is TRBV6-1 and J usage is TRBJ1-6, with TRBD1 as a possible D gene (5 bases). V lost 0 bases and J 0 bases, leaving 12 bases between the germline ends. Germline CDR1 is MNHNS and CDR2 is SASEGT. The CDR3 totals 18 residues. The CDR3 coding sequence is TGTGCCAGCAGTGAAGCGTCGGGGGGATACTCCTATAATTCACCCCTCCACTTT. It yields the protein CASSEASGGYSYNSPLHF.

This chain joins TRBV18 and TRBJ2-2; TRBD2 agrees at 10 bases. The CDR3 length is 17 residues. CDR1 is KGHSH, CDR2 LQKENI, per germline. V gave up 6 bases and J gave up 0 bases; unmatched junction bases: 7. CDR3: CASSRTSGGPNTGELFF. Written as DNA, the CDR3 is TGTGCCAGCTCTCGGACTAGCGGAGGGCCGAACACCGGGGAGCTGTTTTTT.

The gene calls are TRBV3-1 (or the pseudogene TRBV3-2) and TRBJ1-5, with D uncertain. Trimming pared 1 base from V and 6 bases from J, leaving 13 bases between. Per the germline V gene, CDR1 is LGHDT and CDR2 is YNNKEL (reference sequence). The CDR3 spans 15 residues. The CDR3: CASSQGPETGQPQHF. Here the CDR3 DNA reads TGTGCCAGCAGCCAAGGGCCCGAGACTGGTCAGCCCCAGCATTTT.